Sequencing of this TCR beta chain was carried out in a study of T cell repertoires in cytomegalovirus infection. Study at large: Evidence of both CMV infection and a matching HLA type came from public TCR beta signatures.

Trimming left V 6 bases short and J 3 bases short, with 15 bases between. The CDR3 spans 14 residues. CDR1 is SNHLY, CDR2 FYNNEI, per germline. Overall study results and limits: Public TCR beta family frequency separated CMV-and-HLA carriers, including in an independent cohort. HLA-C-restricted CMV clonotypes gave the most frequent clonotype in two of eight donors.

In this sample, this clonotype turned up a few times. Its antigen is undetermined. Via MiXCR, TCRdb re-called the reads, giving one row per CDR3 protein. This table holds 450,000 to 600,000 distinct CDR3 sequences, approximately 10% found once. The rearrangement links TRBV2 to TRBJ2-7, with D tentatively TRBD2 (5 bases). The TCR was taken from a human donor in good health (CMV status not recorded). Some clones in this sample may be carry-over from other donors' samples. Sequences were obtained from PBMCs. CDR3 DNA: TGTGCCAGCAGGGAGGACCGGAACAGCTACGAGCAGTACTTC. Encoded protein: CASREDRNSYEQYF.